The next 3 T cell receptor beta chains were all read from a single sample in a study of blood T cell repertoires in COVID-19. Here immunoSEQ multiplex PCR was the method, and the copy in TCRdb shows in-frame clones only, minus some. Here the sample spans 450,000 to 500,000 clones, approximately 86% being singletons. The sequenced material came from PBMCs or T cells enriched from blood (not recorded which). The receptors were gathered from a woman aged 55 to 70 who had recovered from COVID-19.

The V and J genes are TRBV3-1 (or the pseudogene TRBV3-2) and TRBJ1-3, with a weak D call TRBD1 (5 bases). V was trimmed by 4 bases and J by 1 base, leaving 20 bases between them. Germline V gene data show CDR1 as LGHDT and CDR2 as YNNKEL (reference sequence). The CDR3 runs 18 residues. DNA of the CDR3: TGTGCCAGCAGCCCGGTGCCCCCCAGGGTTTGGTCTGGAAACACCATATATTTT. Protein sequence: CASSPVPPRVWSGNTIYF.

The chain combines TRBV11-2 with TRBJ2-2; D is unclear. Trimming took off 5 bases at V and 1 base at J, with 8 bases between the two ends. The CDR3 totals 14 residues. Looked up from germline, CDR1 is SGHAT and CDR2 is FQNNGV. In nucleotides, the CDR3 is TGTGCCAGCAGCCCCCGTCGGAACACCGGGGAGCTGTTTTTT. Protein product: CASSPRRNTGELFF.

This chain joins TRBV5-1 and TRBJ1-1; TRBD1 matches at 8 bases. V trimming: 5 bases; J trimming: 4 bases; junction bases outside the gene matches: 7. Germline V gene data show CDR1 as SGHRS and CDR2 as YFSETQ. CDR3 length: 14 amino acids. In DNA form, the CDR3 reads TGCGCCAGCAGTTTCGGACAGGGCAGCACTGAAGCTTTCTTT. Translating gives CASSFGQGSTEAFF.